The entry that follows covers one T cell receptor (beta chain) sequence. This CDR3 spans 17 amino acids. The V and J ends lost 2 bases and 1 base, in that order; junction bases with no gene match: 10. CDR1 ENHRY and CDR2 SYGVKD come from the germline V gene. The data are from a study of T cell changes during pregnancy in multiple sclerosis. TCRdb's copy holds only in-frame clones and misses some; the assay was immunoSEQ multiplex PCR. Here the sample spans around 64,000 clones, around 90% being singletons. This receptor was taken from a female donor with multiple sclerosis, enrolled in a pregnancy study. The chain recombines TRBV10-3 with TRBJ1-1; TRBD1 agrees at 7 bases. The sample was CD4+ T cells from peripheral blood mononuclear cells, taken after pregnancy. The CDR3 is CAISEGGRGTQNTEAFF. The CDR3 DNA sequence: TGTGCCATCAGTGAGGGGGGCAGGGGGACGCAGAACACTGAAGCTTTCTTT.